Presented here are 21 T cell receptor beta chains from one specimen sequenced in a study of OX40 agonist ivuxolimab in advanced cancers. This table comes from immunoSEQ multiplex PCR, and its TCRdb copy is limited to in-frame clones, with some not included. The sample has tens of thousands of clones; under 90% are singletons. Sequenced here: CD4+ or CD8+ T cells sorted from blood, sampled in a trial of the OX40 agonist ivuxolimab. Receptor source: an adult with an advanced solid tumor such as melanoma, head and neck, liver or kidney cancer.

The genes are TRBV6-5 and TRBJ2-1; D perhaps matches TRBD2 (6 bases). Germline V lookup: CDR1 MNHEY, CDR2 SVGAGI. CDR3 length: 15 amino acids. V was pared by 0 bases and J by 0 bases, with 6 bases between. CDR3 sequence: CASSYSGGSYNEQFF. DNA of the CDR3: TGTGCCAGCAGTTACTCGGGGGGCTCCTACAATGAGCAGTTCTTC.

The rearrangement uses TRBV7-2 and TRBJ2-1; either TRBD1 or TRBD2 may fit D (6 bases each). Trimming removed 0 bases from V and 0 bases from J, with 12 bases in between. From germline, CDR1 is SGHTA and CDR2 FQGNSA. CDR3 size: 17 residues. CDR3 nucleotides: TGTGCCAGCAGCTTAGCGGGGGGCCATAGCTCCTACAATGAGCAGTTCTTC. Its translation: CASSLAGGHSSYNEQFF.

The CDR3 is CASSLAGLSTDTQYF. In nucleotides, the CDR3 is TGTGCCAGCAGCTTAGCGGGACTCAGCACAGATACGCAGTATTTT. The genes are TRBV7-3 and TRBJ2-3; D is possibly TRBD2 (6 bases). The V end was cut by 2 bases, the J end by 0 bases, with 9 bases between. The V gene's germline CDR1 is SGHTA and CDR2 FQGTGA. The CDR3 is made up of 15 amino acids.

This clone turned up a few times. The chain joins TRBV19 to TRBJ1-1; no clear D gene. This CDR3 is built from 13 residues. Trimming took off 5 bases at V and 10 bases at J, with 17 bases between the two ends. Germline-derived CDR1 and CDR2 are LNHDA and SQIVND (reference sequence). CDR3 DNA: TGTGCCAGTAGTCCCCGGATCCTTTTGGGAGCTTTCTTT. Protein sequence: CASSPRILLGAFF.

J is TRBJ1-2 and V is TRBV7-9; tentatively, D is TRBD1 (5 bases). In germline, CDR1 is SEHNR, CDR2 FQNEAQ (reference sequence). Between the trimmed V and J ends, which lost 5 bases and 5 bases, there was a span of 18 bases. The CDR3 sequence is 15 residues long. CDR3 nucleotide sequence: TGTGCCAGCAGCCCCGGGACTGCACTGATGTATGGCTACACCTTC. Residues: CASSPGTALMYGYTF.

The chain links TRBV29-1 to TRBJ2-5; 10 bases agree with TRBD2. CDR3 length: 13 residues. The J segment lost 5 bases and the V segment lost 7 bases, leaving 7 bases of the junction unmatched. Germline lookup yields CDR1 SQVTM and CDR2 ANQGSEA. The CDR3 coding sequence is TGCAGCGCACAGCGGGGGGGCGTGGAGACCCAGTACTTC. This sequence encodes CSAQRGGVETQYF.

The genes are TRBV2 and TRBJ2-3, with a weak D call TRBD2 (6 bases). Trimming pared 8 bases from V and 1 base from J, leaving 22 bases between. Germline-derived CDR1 and CDR2 are SNHLY and FYNNEI. This CDR3 spans 17 amino acids. The CDR3 DNA reads as TGTGCCAGCGGGGATGCGGAGCTAGCGTCCCGCACAGATACGCAGTATTTT. This encodes CASGDAELASRTDTQYF.

This CDR3 is CASSLAGAISIGYTF. The CDR3 coding sequence is TGTGCCAGCAGCTTAGCGGGTGCCATTTCTATAGGCTACACCTTC. The rearrangement links TRBV7-2 to TRBJ1-2; no reliable D call. Deletions cut 0 bases from V and 8 bases from J, with 16 bases between. Germline CDR1 and CDR2: SGHTA and FQGNSA. The length of the CDR3 is 15 residues.

The rearrangement uses TRBV18 and TRBJ2-7; tentatively, D is TRBD2 (6 bases). Trimming removed 3 bases from V and 1 base from J, with 13 bases in between. This CDR3 is 15 amino acids long. Germline loops: CDR1 KGHSH, CDR2 LQKENI. CDR3 loop: CASSPRETSSYEQYF. Written as DNA, the CDR3 is TGTGCCAGCTCACCCCGGGAGACATCATCCTACGAGCAGTACTTC.

This sequence joins TRBV2 and TRBJ2-1; possibly TRBD1 for D (5 bases). CDR1 and CDR2 (germline): SNHLY, FYNNEI. This CDR3 has 15 amino acids. V was shortened by 5 bases and J by 7 bases, with 18 bases between the two germline ends. CDR3 DNA sequence: TGTGCCAGCAGTACGGACACGGCAGCACTTAATGAGCAGTTCTTC. Its protein product is CASSTDTAALNEQFF.

This sequence joins TRBV7-2 and TRBJ2-2; D unresolved. In germline, CDR1 is SGHTA, CDR2 FQGNSA. V was trimmed by 3 bases and J by 2 bases, leaving 7 bases between them. This CDR3 has 14 residues. CDR3 amino acids: CASSLAENTGELFF. The CDR3, as DNA: TGTGCCAGCAGCTTGGCGGAAAACACCGGGGAGCTGTTTTTT.

J is TRBJ2-3 and V is TRBV19, with 8 bases fitting TRBD2. The CDR3 consists of 15 residues. The V and J ends lost 5 bases and 4 bases, in that order; junction bases with no gene match: 8. In germline, CDR1 is LNHDA, CDR2 SQIVND (reference sequence). The CDR3 region is CASSGSGGPSDTQYF. The CDR3 DNA follows: TGTGCCAGTAGTGGATCGGGGGGGCCCTCAGATACGCAGTATTTT.

Worth noting for this clone: The germline gene is not matched at one end of the junction; a read error may be the cause. The chain combines TRBV7-7 with TRBJ1-1, with a weak D call TRBD1 (5 bases). Per germline, CDR1 SSHAT and CDR2 FNYEAQ (reference sequence). This CDR3 has 13 amino acids. The CDR3 nucleotides are TGTGCTAGCAGCTTTGGGGCGAACACTGAAGCTTTCTTT. Translation gives CASSFGANTEAFF.

The chain carries TRBV6-5 and TRBJ2-3; D remains ambiguous. Germline values: CDR1 MNHEY, CDR2 SVGAGI. CDR3 length: 15 residues. Trimming stripped 0 bases from V and 4 bases from J, with 11 bases between. The CDR3 reads CASSYSYSPADTQYF. Written as DNA, the CDR3 is TGTGCCAGCAGTTACTCATATTCCCCGGCAGATACGCAGTATTTT.

For the CDR3, the DNA is TGTGCCAGTAGTATAGCTGGGACAGGGTCCTACGAGCAGTACTTC. Translated: CASSIAGTGSYEQYF. The chain carries TRBV19 and TRBJ2-7; TRBD1 matches at 9 bases. The V gene's germline CDR1 is LNHDA and CDR2 SQIVND (reference sequence). The CDR3 spans 15 residues. J was trimmed by 1 base and V by 1 base; bases with no gene match: 2. Variable domain in full (rest from reference TRBV19 and TRBJ2-7): DGGITQSPKYLFRKEGQNVTLSCEQNLNHDAMYWYRQDPGQGLRLIYYSQIVNDFQKGDIAEGYSVSREKKESFPLTVTSAQKNPTAFYLCASSIAGTGSYEQYFGPGTRLTVT.

V usage is TRBV7-2 and J usage is TRBJ1-5; D gene ambiguous. The CDR3 contains 13 residues. Trimming pared 0 bases from V and 3 bases from J, leaving 3 bases between. Germline V lookup: CDR1 SGHTA, CDR2 FQGNSA. This CDR3 reads CASSLAPNQPQHF. CDR3 in DNA: TGTGCCAGCAGCTTAGCCCCCAATCAGCCCCAGCATTTT.

The V gene is TRBV10-3, the J gene TRBJ1-2; weak D call: TRBD1 (5 bases). Germline loops: CDR1 ENHRY, CDR2 SYGVKD. The CDR3 has 19 amino acids. With 6 bases removed from V and 0 bases from J, the gap between germline ends came to 26 bases. CDR3 in DNA: TGTGCCATCAGGGTCCCCCCTAGACAGAACTCTGATACTAACTATGGCTACACCTTC. As protein: CAIRVPPRQNSDTNYGYTF.

This chain joins TRBV6-1 and TRBJ2-2; D is tentatively TRBD1 or TRBD2 (5 bases each). Deletions cut 7 bases from V and 0 bases from J, with 12 bases between. CDR1 is MNHNS, CDR2 SASEGT, per germline. The CDR3 runs to 15 residues. The DNA of the CDR3 is TGTGCCAGCACCCCAGGGACGGCGAACACCGGGGAGCTGTTTTTT. It codes for CASTPGTANTGELFF.

J is TRBJ1-5 and V is TRBV15; TRBD1 is a possible D gene (6 bases). The CDR3 loop spans 15 amino acids. Germline V gene lookup returns CDR1 LNHNV and CDR2 YYDKDF (reference sequence). V was pared by 1 base and J by 6 bases, with 13 bases between. CDR3 sequence reads: CATSRGERGIQPQHF. CDR3 DNA: TGTGCCACCAGCAGAGGTGAAAGGGGGATTCAGCCCCAGCATTTT.

This chain connects TRBV29-1 to TRBJ1-3; D is uncertain. The CDR3 loop spans 12 amino acids. The V gene's germline CDR1 is SQVTM and CDR2 ANQGSEA. V lost 5 bases and J 4 bases, leaving 9 bases between the germline ends. The CDR3 loop is CSVRAAGNTIYF. Written as DNA, the CDR3 is TGCAGCGTTCGGGCAGCCGGAAACACCATATATTTT. Full variable domain (missing parts from reference TRBV29-1 and TRBJ1-3): SAVISQKPSRDICQRGTSLTIQCQVDSQVTMMFWYRQQPGQSLTLIATANQGSEATYESGFVIDKFPISRPNLTFSTLTVSNMSPEDSSIYLCSVRAAGNTIYFGEGSWLTVV.

The chain carries TRBV11-3 and TRBJ2-4; D might be TRBD1 (5 bases). V was clipped by 5 bases and J by 7 bases, with 12 bases between them. The germline V gene encodes CDR1 SGHNT and CDR2 YENEEA. This CDR3 is built from 13 residues. CDR3 sequence: CASSKGVDNIQYF. The CDR3 nucleotides are TGTGCCAGCAGCAAAGGGGTTGACAACATTCAGTACTTC.